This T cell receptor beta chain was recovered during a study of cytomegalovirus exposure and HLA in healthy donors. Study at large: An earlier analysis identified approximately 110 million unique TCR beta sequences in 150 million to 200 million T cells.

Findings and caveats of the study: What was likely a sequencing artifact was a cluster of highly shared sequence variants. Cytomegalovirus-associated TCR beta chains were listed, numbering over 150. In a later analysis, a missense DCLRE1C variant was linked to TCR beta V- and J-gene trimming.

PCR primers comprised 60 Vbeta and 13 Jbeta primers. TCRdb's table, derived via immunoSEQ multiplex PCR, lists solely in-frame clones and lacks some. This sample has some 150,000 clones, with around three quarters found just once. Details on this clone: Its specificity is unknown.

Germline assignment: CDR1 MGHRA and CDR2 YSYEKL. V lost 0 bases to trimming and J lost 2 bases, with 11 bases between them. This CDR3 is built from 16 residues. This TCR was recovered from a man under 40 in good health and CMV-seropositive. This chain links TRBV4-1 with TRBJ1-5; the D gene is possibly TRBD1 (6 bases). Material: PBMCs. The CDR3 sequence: CASSQEGGGGNQPQHF. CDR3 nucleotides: TGCGCCAGCAGCCAAGAGGGAGGGGGAGGCAATCAGCCCCAGCATTTT.